This T cell receptor (beta chain) was obtained from a study of blood T cell repertoires in COVID-19. Study context: Sites across the United States, Italy and Spain contributed samples from acute and convalescent COVID-19. From T cells, B-cell-depleted T cells, or PBMCs came the material, which was cDNA or gDNA.

This CDR3 is 15 amino acids long. Germline V lookup: CDR1 MGHRA, CDR2 YSYEKL. The junction had 10 bases not matched to a gene; V was cut back by 4 bases and J by 8 bases. In the study's own analysis: Nucleated cell number was recorded as an estimate derived from reference gene primer amplification. The data were produced by immunoSEQ multiplex PCR, yet TCRdb's version contains in-frame clones alone and is incomplete. The V and J calls and the clone size are those of that table, but D and trimming were determined from the DNA. The data contain 6,000 or so clones, around 84% of them singletons. The sequenced sample was peripheral blood. The V call is TRBV4-1, the J call TRBJ2-1, with TRBD2 matching over 8 bases. The origin of this receptor is a human donor with active COVID-19. The donor label of this sample is uncertain. CDR3: CASSPQGREVDEQFF. CDR3 bases: TGCGCCAGCAGCCCCCAGGGGCGGGAGGTCGATGAGCAGTTCTTC.